Below, 2 T cell receptor beta chains from the same sample are listed, as sequenced in a study of control samples from healthy donors and cancer patients. Measured with immunoSEQ multiplex PCR; TCRdb has only the in-frame clones, and not every one. The table lists tens of thousands of clones, around 90% of them singletons. Sample: PBMCs. The receptors derive from a woman in her fifties or sixties with head and neck cancer.

Here the CDR3 reads CASSLTPSLTEQFF. CDR3 coding DNA: TGTGCCAGCAGCTTAACGCCCAGTCTTACTGAGCAGTTCTTC. This chain uses TRBV7-3 with TRBJ2-1, with no clear D. CDR3 size: 14 residues. Trimming pared 0 bases from V and 9 bases from J, leaving 12 bases between. The V gene's germline CDR1 is SGHTA and CDR2 FQGTGA.

This chain links TRBV5-1 with TRBJ2-1; TRBD2 matches 13 bases. Germline V gives CDR1 SGHRS, CDR2 YFSETQ. The V gene end was trimmed by 4 bases and the J gene end by 9 bases; junction bases not matched to a gene: 4. The CDR3 is 14 amino acids. CDR3 sequence (DNA): TGCGCCAGCAGCGGGACTAGCGGGAATCTTGAGCAGTTCTTC. It encodes CASSGTSGNLEQFF.